Each of the 30 T cell receptor beta chains below was sequenced from the same sample in a study of T cells in Graves' hyperthyroidism and ophthalmopathy. From RNA transcripts, TCR beta CDR3 regions were amplified. A set of HTBI primers served as the primers for a first-round RT-PCR of the TCR CDR3. TCRdb passed the multiplex PCR reads through MiXCR, listing each CDR3 protein once. This table holds a few hundred thousand distinct CDR3 sequences, 14% found once. Sequencing was performed on blood. These TCRs come from a woman aged 40-49 years with Graves' hyperthyroidism.

This clonotype was seen only once. The chain joins TRBV2 to TRBJ2-3; 9 bases are a match to TRBD1. Germline trimming cut 6 bases from V and 2 bases from J; bases unmatched to any gene: 6. CDR3 length: 15 amino acids. CDR1 is SNHLY, CDR2 FYNNEI, per germline. The CDR3 DNA reads TGTGCCAGCAGACAGACAGGGGGTCCCACAGATACGCAGTATTTT. Its translation: CASRQTGGPTDTQYF.

This clonotype has more than one count but fewer than ten. J is TRBJ1-2 and V is TRBV5-5, with a possible D match to TRBD1 (6 bases). The CDR3 contains 14 residues. The V gene lost 4 bases and the J gene lost 4 bases, with 14 bases spanning the gap. The germline CDR1 and CDR2 sequences are SGHKS and YYEKEE (reference sequence). The CDR3 DNA reads as TGTGCCAGCAGCGCGCAACAGGGCCCCTATGGCTACACCTTC. Translated: CASSAQQGPYGYTF.

The chain recombines TRBV4-1 with TRBJ2-3, with unresolved D. The germline V and J ends were trimmed by 0 bases and 10 bases, with 8 bases remaining between them. The CDR3 covers 12 residues. CDR1 is MGHRA, CDR2 YSYEKL, per germline. The CDR3 DNA is TGCGCCAGCAGCCAAGATTTGTCGGCGCAGTATTTT. This translates into CASSQDLSAQYF.

This clonotype was picked up a small number of times. The chain employs TRBV2 and TRBJ1-1, with no clear D. CDR3 size: 10 residues. Per the germline V gene, CDR1 is SNHLY and CDR2 is FYNNEI. Trimming took off 6 bases at V and 6 bases at J, with 5 bases between the two ends. CDR3 sequence reads: CASRYAEAFF. The DNA of the CDR3 is TGTGCCAGCAGGTACGCTGAAGCTTTCTTT.

Ten or more counts support this clonotype. The chain joins TRBV27 to TRBJ2-2; no clear D. CDR1 MNHEY and CDR2 SMNVEV come from the germline V gene (reference sequence). The V gene lost 5 bases and the J gene lost 5 bases, with 12 bases spanning the gap. The CDR3 has 14 amino acids. The CDR3 is CASSPSGWTGELFF. CDR3 coding DNA: TGTGCCAGCAGTCCCTCCGGTTGGACCGGGGAGCTGTTTTTT.

The chain couples TRBV5-8 to TRBJ1-1; 7 positions match TRBD1. Per the germline V gene, CDR1 is SGHTS and CDR2 is YDEGEE. Unmatched junction bases numbered 14, after V lost 3 bases and J lost 3 bases. The CDR3 extends over 17 amino acids. CDR3 sequence reads: CASSYLEGAGVDTEAFF. As DNA, the CDR3 is TGTGCCAGCAGCTATTTGGAGGGGGCAGGGGTGGACACTGAAGCTTTCTTT.

The chain uses TRBV27 and TRBJ2-5; TRBD2 matches 7 bases. The CDR3 is 14 amino acids. V gave up 1 base and J gave up 5 bases; unmatched junction bases: 4. Germline values: CDR1 MNHEY, CDR2 SMNVEV (reference sequence). CDR3 nucleotides: TGTGCCAGCAGTTTATACGGGAGGTTTGAGACCCAGTACTTC. The encoded protein is CASSLYGRFETQYF.

This clonotype appeared many times. V is TRBV2 and J is TRBJ2-3; 9 nucleotides agree with TRBD2. The ends lost 7 bases at V and 2 bases at J; junction bases unmatched: 16. Germline CDR1 and CDR2: SNHLY and FYNNEI. CDR3 length: 18 amino acids. The CDR3 DNA follows: TGTGCCAGCACCGGAAGGGGGCTAGCGGGGAGCTCCACAGATACGCAGTATTTT. It yields the protein CASTGRGLAGSSTDTQYF. Full variable domain (missing parts from reference TRBV2 and TRBJ2-3): EPEVTQTPSHQVTQMGQEVILRCVPISNHLYFYWYRQILGQKVEFLVSFYNNEISEKSEIFDDQFSVERPDGSNFTLKIRSTKLEDSAMYFCASTGRGLAGSSTDTQYFGPGTRLTVL.

This sequence joins TRBV11-3 and TRBJ1-6; D ambiguous. V lost 6 bases, J lost 0 bases, and 9 bases lay in between. Germline V gene sequence: CDR1 SGHNT, CDR2 YENEEA. The length of the CDR3 is 15 residues. The DNA for the CDR3 is TGTGCCAGCAGTCCTGGTGACTCCTATAATTCACCCCTCCACTTT. Protein: CASSPGDSYNSPLHF.

As for this clonotype: A read error may account for a junction end that differs from germline. The rearrangement links TRBV5-4 to TRBJ2-7, with D perhaps matching TRBD1 (6 bases). CDR3 length: 14 amino acids. In germline, CDR1 is SGHNT, CDR2 YYREEE (reference sequence). In DNA form, the CDR3 reads TGTGCCAGCAGCTCTCAGGGGTCCTCCTACGAGCAGCACTTC. Translated, it gives CASSSQGSSYEQHF.

This clonotype was observed a handful of times. The chain couples TRBV9 to TRBJ2-7; D is unresolved. Per the germline V gene, CDR1 is SGDLS and CDR2 is YYNGEE. Trimming cost V 0 bases and J 1 base, with 8 bases left between them. This CDR3 region has 14 residues. CDR3 sequence: CASSVGTQSYEQYF. The CDR3 bases are TGTGCCAGCAGCGTAGGGACCCAGTCCTACGAGCAGTACTTC.

At least ten counts were recorded for this clonotype. The V call is TRBV7-2, the J call TRBJ2-3; TRBD2 matches at 8 bases. CDR3 size: 16 residues. Trimming removed 6 bases from V and 4 bases from J; junction bases left unmatched: 12. CDR1 and CDR2 from the germline V gene are SGHTA and FQGNSA. In nucleotides, the CDR3 is TGTGCCAGCAGACCTCGTGGGACTAGTTTGTCAGATACGCAGTATTTT. Translation: CASRPRGTSLSDTQYF.

The count of this clonotype is one. The chain links TRBV20-1 to TRBJ2-7, with D possibly TRBD2 on 5 matching bases. The germline V and J ends were trimmed by 6 bases and 2 bases, with 17 bases remaining between them. Per germline, CDR1 DFQATT and CDR2 SNEGSKA (reference sequence). CDR3 length equals 14 residues. The CDR3 nucleotides are TGCAGTGCGAACCCTAGCTCACTGACCTACGAGCAGTACTTC. Its translation is CSANPSSLTYEQYF.

In its sample, this clonotype was seen many times. The chain's CDR3 is CASSWAGVLPYEQYF. CDR3 nucleotide sequence: TGTGCCAGCAGTTGGGCGGGAGTCCTCCCCTACGAGCAGTACTTC. The chain has TRBV27 and TRBJ2-7; TRBD2 agrees at 7 bases. V gave up 4 bases and J gave up 2 bases; unmatched junction bases: 8. CDR3 length: 15 residues. Germline CDR1 reads MNHEY; CDR2 reads SMNVEV (reference sequence).

Ten or more counts support this clonotype. This chain links TRBV5-1 with TRBJ2-1; 10 nucleotides agree with TRBD2. Trimming at V came to 0 bases and at J to 7 bases, leaving 7 bases not matched to a gene. The CDR3 contains 16 residues. Germline CDR1 SGHRS, CDR2 YFSETQ. CDR3: CASSLAKLAGVNEQFF. CDR3 bases: TGCGCCAGCAGCTTGGCCAAGCTAGCGGGGGTGAATGAGCAGTTCTTC.

V is TRBV20-1 and J is TRBJ1-2; maybe TRBD1 (6 bases). V was trimmed by 7 bases and J by 4 bases, leaving 13 bases between them. This CDR3 comprises 12 residues. CDR1 and CDR2 from the germline V gene are DFQATT and SNEGSKA (reference sequence). The CDR3 region has the DNA TGCAGTGGTCTCACAGGGACCTATGGCTACACCTTC. The encoded protein is CSGLTGTYGYTF.

This clonotype came up many times. CDR3 sequence reads: CASSHGLAGGFETQYF. The CDR3 DNA follows: TGTGCCAGCAGCCACGGACTAGCGGGGGGTTTCGAAACCCAGTACTTC. The rearrangement joins TRBV12-3 or TRBV12-4 to TRBJ2-5; 14 nucleotides agree with TRBD2. V was pared by 6 bases and J by 8 bases, with 11 bases of the junction left unmatched. The CDR3 loop spans 16 amino acids.

On this clonotype: This may arise from a read error, as a much more abundant clone is one base away. This sequence joins TRBV12-5 and TRBJ2-1, with 7 bases lining up with TRBD2. V lost 6 bases, J lost 5 bases, and 10 bases stayed unmatched. Germline V CDR1 and CDR2: LGHNT, FRNRAP. This CDR3 spans 15 amino acids. CDR3: CASGLTGGVNNEQFF. CDR3 in DNA: TGTGCTAGTGGGTTGACGGGAGGTGTAAACAATGAGCAGTTCTTC. Using reference TRBV12-5 and TRBJ2-1 for the parts outside the CDR3, the full variable domain is DARVTQTPRHKVTEMGQEVTMRCQPILGHNTVFWYRQTMMQGLELLAYFRNRAPLDDSGMPKDRFSAEMPDATLATLKIQPSEPRDSAVYFCASGLTGGVNNEQFFGPGTRLTVL.

For this clonotype: A much larger clone sits a single nucleotide away, making a read error possible. The rearrangement uses TRBV27 and TRBJ2-1; 12 bases match TRBD2. J was trimmed by 4 bases and V by 3 bases; bases with no gene match: 7. This CDR3 is built from 17 residues. Looked up from germline, CDR1 is MNHEY and CDR2 is SMNVEV (reference sequence). The CDR3 nucleotides read TGTGCCAGCAGTTTGCCAACCGGGACTAGCGGGTACAATGAGCAGTTCTTC. Protein product: CASSLPTGTSGYNEQFF.

The sample holds many counts of this clonotype. The rearrangement uses TRBV5-1 and TRBJ2-1, with 11 bases matching TRBD2. Germline CDR1 is SGHRS and CDR2 is YFSETQ. The CDR3 totals 17 residues. With 1 base clipped from V and 7 bases from J, the junction kept 10 bases outside the gene matches. CDR3: CASSLQGGTSGTNEQFF. In nucleotides, the CDR3 is TGCGCCAGCAGCTTGCAGGGGGGGACTAGCGGTACGAATGAGCAGTTCTTC. Based on the CDR3 plus reference TRBV5-1 and TRBJ2-1, the full variable domain is KAGVTQTPRYLIKTRGQQVTLSCSPISGHRSVSWYQQTPGQGLQFLFEYFSETQRNKGNFPGRFSGRQFSNSRSEMNVSTLELGDSALYLCASSLQGGTSGTNEQFFGPGTRLTVL.

At least ten counts were recorded for this clonotype. J is TRBJ1-6 and V is TRBV2, with 10 bases identical to TRBD1. The V segment lost 0 bases and the J segment 4 bases; nucleotides outside the gene matches: 3. From germline, CDR1 is SNHLY and CDR2 FYNNEI. This CDR3 is built from 17 residues. The CDR3 loop reads CASSEAPGQGYNSPLHF. The CDR3, as DNA: TGTGCCAGCAGTGAAGCTCCGGGACAGGGGTATAATTCACCCCTCCACTTT.

The V call is TRBV2, the J call TRBJ1-3; maybe TRBD1 (6 bases). Germline CDR1 is SNHLY and CDR2 is FYNNEI. The CDR3 sequence is 15 residues long. Trimming took off 4 bases at V and 0 bases at J, with 10 bases between the two ends. The CDR3 coding sequence is TGTGCCAGCAGTGCCGGACAGACCTCTGGAAACACCATATATTTT. It translates to CASSAGQTSGNTIYF.

This clonotype was recorded a few times. The rearrangement links TRBV6-2 or TRBV6-3 to TRBJ2-2; 9 bases align to TRBD2. CDR1 MNHEY and CDR2 SVGEGT come from the germline V gene. The CDR3 is made up of 17 amino acids. With V trimmed by 1 base and J by 2 bases, 5 bases remained unmatched. The DNA of the CDR3 is TGTGCCAGCAGTTACTTTGTAGCGGGAGTCAACACCGGGGAGCTGTTTTTT. Its protein is CASSYFVAGVNTGELFF.

This clonotype was seen more than once but under ten times. V is TRBV20-1 and J is TRBJ1-5, with TRBD1 identical over 7 bases. Losses at the gene ends were 1 base for V and 7 bases for J; bases not matched to a gene: 4. This CDR3 region has 13 residues. Germline V gene data show CDR1 as DFQATT and CDR2 as SNEGSKA (reference sequence). The CDR3 is CSARGGGGQPQHF. The CDR3, as DNA: TGCAGTGCTAGAGGAGGGGGCGGGCAGCCCCAGCATTTT.

This clonotype was seen at least ten times. The chain uses TRBV7-8 and TRBJ1-5; D might be TRBD1 (6 bases). Deletions cut 3 bases from V and 0 bases from J, with 12 bases between. From germline, CDR1 is SGHVS and CDR2 FQNEAQ. The CDR3 is 16 amino acids. CDR3 sequence: CASSLQQGYSNQPQHF. The DNA for the CDR3 is TGTGCCAGCAGCTTGCAACAGGGATATAGCAATCAGCCCCAGCATTTT.

With respect to this clonotype: This may be a read error, as it is one base from a much larger clone. This chain joins TRBV6-1 and TRBJ2-7; 7 bases are a match to TRBD1. CDR3 length equals 14 residues. V dropped 3 bases and J dropped 2; count of bases not matched to a gene: 4. Germline V gene data show CDR1 as MNHNS and CDR2 as SASEGT. This CDR3 is CASSDIDRAYEQYF. As DNA, the CDR3 is TGTGCCAGCAGTGATATTGACAGGGCCTACGAGCAGTACTTC.

This clonotype was counted between two and nine times. This chain links TRBV7-9 with TRBJ1-5, with TRBD1 matching 8 bases. Germline-derived CDR1 and CDR2 are SEHNR and FQNEAQ (reference sequence). V lost 4 bases, J lost 0 bases, and 5 bases stayed unmatched. The CDR3 is 16 residues long. The CDR3 is CASSSSTGVSNQPQHF. In DNA form, the CDR3 reads TGTGCCAGCAGCTCCTCGACAGGGGTTAGCAATCAGCCCCAGCATTTT.

This clonotype was seen many times. The DNA for the CDR3 is TGTGCCAGCAGGCCGGGACAGGGGGCCTATGGCTACACCTTC. Translating it yields CASRPGQGAYGYTF. The chain uses TRBV28 and TRBJ1-2, with 12 bases lining up with TRBD1. The CDR3 has 14 residues. Germline V CDR1 and CDR2: MDHEN, SYDVKM. V lost 6 bases to trimming and J lost 4 bases; unmatched junction nucleotides: 3.

This clonotype was found a few times. The chain couples TRBV10-3 to TRBJ1-5, with D possibly TRBD1 on 6 matching bases. In germline, CDR1 is ENHRY, CDR2 SYGVKD. CDR3 size: 15 residues. The ends were cut back, 0 bases at V and 3 bases at J, with 9 bases in the middle. The CDR3 sequence: CAISESRGDNQPQHF. The CDR3 region has the DNA TGTGCCATCAGTGAGTCCAGGGGTGACAATCAGCCCCAGCATTTT.

This clonotype was picked up many times. This chain uses TRBV5-5 with TRBJ2-7, with 9 bases aligning to TRBD1. The CDR3 has 17 amino acids. The V gene end was trimmed by 1 base and the J gene end by 4 bases; junction bases not matched to a gene: 12. Germline lookup yields CDR1 SGHKS and CDR2 YYEKEE (reference sequence). In DNA, the CDR3 is TGTGCCAGCAGCTTGTCTATCAGGGGGACAGGGTGGTACGAGCAGTACTTC. Translating gives CASSLSIRGTGWYEQYF.